This record concerns one T cell receptor (beta chain) sequence. The sample comes from a study of blood T cell repertoires in COVID-19. Study details: Acute and convalescent COVID-19 samples came from the United States, Italy and Spain. T cells, B-cell-depleted T cells, or PBMCs supplied cDNA or gDNA.

Trimming cost V 2 bases and J 6 bases, with 10 bases left between them. CDR1 is MNHEY and CDR2 is SVGEGT in the germline V gene. The CDR3 runs to 13 residues. Authors' data handling: Amplification of reference gene primers was used by the study to estimate nucleated cell counts. Repertoires were generated with immunoSEQ multiplex PCR, while TCRdb's copy carries only in-frame clones and drops some. V and J calls and clone size follow that table, whereas D and trimming were derived from the DNA. Of roughly 110,000 clones listed, 88% are singletons. What was sequenced was peripheral blood. The source of this sequence is a man aged 45 to 65 with active or convalescent COVID-19. The genes are TRBV6-2 or TRBV6-3 and TRBJ1-2; TRBD1 is a possible D gene (5 bases). As DNA, the CDR3 is TGTGCCAGCAGTTACCGGGGGGGAGATGGCTACACCTTC. This translates into CASSYRGGDGYTF.